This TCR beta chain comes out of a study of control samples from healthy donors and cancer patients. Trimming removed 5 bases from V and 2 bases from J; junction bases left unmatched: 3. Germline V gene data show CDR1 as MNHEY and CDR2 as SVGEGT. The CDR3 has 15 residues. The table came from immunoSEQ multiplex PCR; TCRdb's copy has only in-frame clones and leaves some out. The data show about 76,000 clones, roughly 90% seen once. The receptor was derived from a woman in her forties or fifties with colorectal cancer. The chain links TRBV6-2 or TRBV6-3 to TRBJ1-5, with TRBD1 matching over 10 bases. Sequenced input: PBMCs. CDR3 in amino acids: CASSKGQGRNQPQHF. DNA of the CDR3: TGTGCCAGCAGTAAGGGACAGGGGCGCAATCAGCCCCAGCATTTT.